Listed here are 18 T cell receptor beta chains from one sample, sequenced in a study of beta chain features in type 1 diabetes. Expressed TCRB transcripts got sequenced, as all isolated RNA was reverse transcribed. The assay was immunoSEQ multiplex PCR, and TCRdb's table has in-frame clones only and misses some. The sample lists about half a million clones, roughly an eighth occurring once. The specimen sequenced was naive CD4+ T cells from blood. The receptor source for this set is a woman aged 18-30 years in good health.

The rearrangement joins TRBV5-1 to TRBJ2-1; tentatively, D is TRBD2 (7 bases). The germline gives CDR1 SGHRS, CDR2 YFSETQ. The V gene lost 0 bases and the J gene lost 6 bases, with 16 bases spanning the gap. CDR3 size: 16 residues. CDR3 protein: CASSLVGASGVNEQFF. In nucleotides, the CDR3 is TGCGCCAGCAGCTTGGTGGGGGCTAGCGGAGTCAATGAGCAGTTCTTC.

In this sample, this clone turned up a few times. This chain uses TRBV6-5 with TRBJ2-1; no clear D. CDR1 is MNHEY, CDR2 SVGAGI, per germline. V dropped 2 bases and J dropped 7 bases, with 6 bases sitting between them. The CDR3 covers 12 residues. CDR3 coding DNA: TGTGCCAGCAGTTACGACCGGAATGAGCAGTTCTTC. The encoded protein is CASSYDRNEQFF.

This sequence joins TRBV9 and TRBJ2-1; 7 bases align to TRBD1. The CDR3 extends over 16 amino acids. Trimming removed 3 bases from V and 5 bases from J; junction bases left unmatched: 11. CDR1 is SGDLS, CDR2 YYNGEE, per germline. CDR3 sequence reads: CASSAATGRRNNEQFF. In nucleotides, the CDR3 is TGTGCCAGCAGCGCCGCGACAGGGAGAAGGAACAATGAGCAGTTCTTC.

This clone was recorded only once. The chain couples TRBV30 to TRBJ1-5; a possible D gene is TRBD1 (5 bases). V gave up 5 bases and J gave up 4 bases, with 9 bases separating them. Looked up from germline, CDR1 is GTSNPN and CDR2 is SVGIG (reference sequence). The CDR3 runs to 12 residues. In DNA, the CDR3 is TGTGCCTGGGGGGGATCTAATCAGCCCCAGCATTTT. Its protein is CAWGGSNQPQHF.

This clone was seen only a few times. The chain joins TRBV2 to TRBJ2-3, with 7 bases aligning to TRBD1. In germline, CDR1 is SNHLY, CDR2 FYNNEI. V dropped 8 bases and J dropped 1; count of bases not matched to a gene: 3. CDR3 length equals 13 residues. Here the CDR3 reads CASDGQGTDTQYF. Written as DNA, the CDR3 is TGTGCCAGCGATGGACAGGGCACAGATACGCAGTATTTT.

The rearrangement links TRBV30 to TRBJ2-7, with D possibly called TRBD1 or TRBD2 (5 bases each). V was cut by 1 base and J by 4 bases, with 20 bases left in between. In germline, CDR1 is GTSNPN, CDR2 SVGIG (reference sequence). The CDR3 is 16 residues long. The CDR3 is CAWSGPPGTKRYEQYF. The CDR3 nucleotides are TGTGCCTGGAGTGGGCCCCCCGGGACCAAACGTTACGAGCAGTACTTC.

This clone was observed a handful of times. The CDR3 coding sequence is TGTGCCAGCAGTTTATGGGGGACCGCGAAGTACTTC. It specifies CASSLWGTAKYF. The chain employs TRBV28 and TRBJ2-4; D is tentatively TRBD1 or TRBD2 (5 bases each). The CDR3 length is 12 residues. Trimming left V 0 bases short and J 14 bases short, with 11 bases between. Germline values: CDR1 MDHEN, CDR2 SYDVKM. Based on the CDR3 plus reference TRBV28 and TRBJ2-4, the full variable domain is DVKVTQSSRYLVKRTGEKVFLECVQDMDHENMFWYRQDPGLGLRLIYFSYDVKMKEKGDIPEGYSVSREKKERFSLILESASTNQTSMYLCASSLWGTAKYFGAGTRLSVL.

This rearrangement joins TRBV29-1 to TRBJ2-3; tentative D call: TRBD1 (6 bases). The V gene's germline CDR1 is SQVTM and CDR2 ANQGSEA. CDR3 size: 14 residues. V was pared by 4 bases and J by 6 bases, with 17 bases between. This chain's CDR3 is CSVGVWGQLDTQYF. The CDR3 bases are TGCAGCGTTGGAGTTTGGGGGCAGCTGGATACGCAGTATTTT.

This clone has just a few counts. This rearrangement joins TRBV15 to TRBJ1-1, with D unclear. CDR1 and CDR2 from the germline V gene are LNHNV and YYDKDF (reference sequence). V lost 4 bases and J lost 2, with 17 bases in between. The CDR3 consists of 16 residues. DNA of the CDR3: TGTGCCACCAGCACCGGGCTTTGGGAGGGTAACACTGAAGCTTTCTTT. Its protein product is CATSTGLWEGNTEAFF.

The chain recombines TRBV4-2 with TRBJ1-2, with 7 bases fitting TRBD1. The CDR3 is made up of 14 amino acids. Germline trimming cut 4 bases from V and 8 bases from J; bases unmatched to any gene: 10. Germline V gene lookup returns CDR1 LGHNA and CDR2 YNFKEQ. CDR3 nucleotides: TGTGCCAGCAGCCCCCCGACAGGGACGGGCGGCTACACCTTC. It translates to CASSPPTGTGGYTF.

This rearrangement joins TRBV7-9 to TRBJ1-1; possibly TRBD1 for D (5 bases). Trimming left V 2 bases short and J 7 bases short, with 11 bases between. Germline-derived CDR1 and CDR2 are SEHNR and FQNEAQ (reference sequence). CDR3 size: 13 residues. This CDR3 is CASSLTGPREAFF. In nucleotides, the CDR3 is TGTGCCAGCAGCTTAACGGGACCGCGTGAAGCTTTCTTT.

The chain has TRBV6-5 and TRBJ2-1, with D unclear. Germline V gene sequence: CDR1 MNHEY, CDR2 SVGAGI. The CDR3 loop spans 15 amino acids. The V end lost 6 bases, the J end lost 0 bases, and 12 bases lay between the germline ends. This CDR3 reads CASRITLSSYNEQFF. CDR3 bases: TGTGCCAGCAGAATTACTCTCTCCTCCTACAATGAGCAGTTCTTC.

J is TRBJ2-7 and V is TRBV6-5; either TRBD1 or TRBD2 may supply D (6 bases each). V dropped 1 base and J dropped 0 bases, with 13 bases sitting between them. The CDR3 extends over 16 amino acids. CDR1 MNHEY and CDR2 SVGAGI come from the germline V gene. CDR3 nucleotides: TGTGCCAGCAGTTACTGGGGGGCAGGGGCCTCCTACGAGCAGTACTTC. It encodes CASSYWGAGASYEQYF.

On this clone itself: This sample also contains other DNA sequences that code for the same CDR3. This sequence joins TRBV29-1 and TRBJ2-3; D gene uncertain. CDR1 and CDR2 (germline): SQVTM, ANQGSEA. The CDR3 extends over 12 amino acids. Between the trimmed V and J ends, which lost 4 bases and 2 bases, there was a span of 7 bases. The CDR3 sequence is CSVAGDTDTQYF. Written as DNA, the CDR3 is TGCAGCGTTGCTGGGGACACAGATACGCAGTATTTT.

This clone was seen a handful of times. V usage is TRBV4-1 and J usage is TRBJ2-5; the match to TRBD2 covers 10 bases. The CDR3 covers 19 residues. From germline, CDR1 is MGHRA and CDR2 YSYEKL. The junction had 19 bases not matched to a gene; V was cut back by 4 bases and J by 5 bases. The CDR3 region is CASSPAGRSSGGMRETQYF. In DNA, the CDR3 is TGCGCCAGCAGCCCCGCCGGTCGGTCTAGCGGGGGTATGAGGGAGACCCAGTACTTC.

This clone was seen only a few times. The rearrangement joins TRBV2 to TRBJ2-5; D remains ambiguous. Deletions cut 8 bases from V and 4 bases from J, with 17 bases between. This CDR3 has 14 amino acids. The germline CDR1 and CDR2 sequences are SNHLY and FYNNEI. The CDR3 region is CASASRPRSETQYF. Here the CDR3 DNA reads TGTGCCAGCGCTTCACGGCCTCGATCAGAGACCCAGTACTTC.

To note about this clone: Other DNA sequences of this sample code for an identical CDR3. The chain recombines TRBV7-2 with TRBJ1-6, with a tentative D call TRBD1 (5 bases). The CDR3 is 14 residues long. Germline V gene lookup returns CDR1 SGHTA and CDR2 FQGNSA. Trimming left V 2 bases short and J 4 bases short, with 6 bases between. CDR3 loop: CASSLQGYNSPLHF. Written as DNA, the CDR3 is TGTGCCAGCAGCTTACAGGGATATAATTCACCCCTCCACTTT.

The chain has TRBV19 and TRBJ1-6; D uncertain. CDR3 length equals 12 residues. The ends were cut back, 7 bases at V and 4 bases at J, with 5 bases in the middle. Germline-derived CDR1 and CDR2 are LNHDA and SQIVND (reference sequence). CDR3 in amino acids: CASKKYNSPLHF. CDR3 DNA sequence: TGTGCCAGTAAGAAGTATAATTCACCCCTCCACTTT.